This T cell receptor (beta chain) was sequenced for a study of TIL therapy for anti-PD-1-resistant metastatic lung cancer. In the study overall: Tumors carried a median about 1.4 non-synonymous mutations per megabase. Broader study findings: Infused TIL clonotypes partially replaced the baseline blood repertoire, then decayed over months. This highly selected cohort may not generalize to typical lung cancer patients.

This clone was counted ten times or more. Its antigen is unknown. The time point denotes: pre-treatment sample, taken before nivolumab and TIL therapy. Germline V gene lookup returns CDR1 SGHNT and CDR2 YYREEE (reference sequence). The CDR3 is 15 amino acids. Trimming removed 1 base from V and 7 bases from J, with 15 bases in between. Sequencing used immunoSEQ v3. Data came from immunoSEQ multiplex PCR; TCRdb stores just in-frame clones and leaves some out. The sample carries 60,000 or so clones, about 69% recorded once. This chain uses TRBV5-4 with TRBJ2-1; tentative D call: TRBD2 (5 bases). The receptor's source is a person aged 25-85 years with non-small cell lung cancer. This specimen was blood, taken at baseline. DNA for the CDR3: TGTGCCAGCAGCTTGCAGCGAAGCCGAGGGAATGAGCAGTTCTTC. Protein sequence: CASSLQRSRGNEQFF.